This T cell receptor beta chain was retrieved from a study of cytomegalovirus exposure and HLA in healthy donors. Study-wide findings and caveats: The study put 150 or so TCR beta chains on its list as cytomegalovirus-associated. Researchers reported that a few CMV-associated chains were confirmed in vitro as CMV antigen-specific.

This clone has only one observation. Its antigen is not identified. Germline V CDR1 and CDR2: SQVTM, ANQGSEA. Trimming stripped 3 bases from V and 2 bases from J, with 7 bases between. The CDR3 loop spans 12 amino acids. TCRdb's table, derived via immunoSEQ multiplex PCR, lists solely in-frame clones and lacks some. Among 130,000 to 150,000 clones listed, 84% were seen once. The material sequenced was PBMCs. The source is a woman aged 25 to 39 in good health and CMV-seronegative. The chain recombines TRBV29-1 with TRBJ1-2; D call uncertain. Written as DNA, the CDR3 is TGCAGCGTTGACGAACAAAACTATGGCTACACCTTC. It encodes CSVDEQNYGYTF.